This T cell receptor (beta chain) originates from a study of tumor-infiltrating lymphocytes in primary liver carcinoma. The CDR3 contains 17 residues. TCR beta cDNA was prepared out of roughly 520 ng total RNA by means of a constant-region primer. Construction of TCR beta libraries relied on three successive nested multiplex PCR rounds employing slightly modified ARM-PCR. A C-beta reverse primer was combined with TRBV1-TRBV30 forward primers in the first two PCR rounds, and each round had 10 cycles. TCRdb redid the calling of the multiplex PCR reads with MiXCR, one entry per CDR3 protein. The sample shows over 100,000 distinct CDR3 sequences, around 70% of them seen only once. From around 20-30 mg of unsorted bulk tissue, DNA and RNA were co-extracted together. With respect to this clonotype: Its antigen is unknown. Sequence at one end of the junction differs from germline and may be a read error.

Study results and caveats: Among the pair types, tumor region pairs showed more overlap than tumor-adjacent and tumor-blood pairs. Top-250-clone fractions were significantly higher in tumors than in blood (p = 0.039).

Sequencing was performed on tumor-adjacent normal liver tissue. The rearrangement uses TRBV12-3 or TRBV12-4 and TRBJ2-1; 11 bases line up with TRBD2. The sequence was collected from a woman aged 55-70 years with primary liver carcinoma and hepatitis B virus infection. This CDR3 is CASAPWTSGQSCNEQSF. The CDR3 DNA follows: TGTGCCAGCGCTCCCTGGACTAGCGGGCAATCCTGCAATGAGCAGTCCTTC.